This TCR beta chain is drawn from a study of CD8 T cells in Susac syndrome. Per germline, CDR1 MNHEY and CDR2 SVGEGT. Trimming left V 4 bases short and J 0 bases short, with 9 bases between. This CDR3 has 14 amino acids. This clonotype was detected once. cDNA came from about 0.51 to 1 ug RNA primed by random hexamers. TCRdb passed the immunoSEQ multiplex PCR reads through MiXCR, listing each CDR3 protein once. The sample carries about 69,000 distinct CDR3 sequences, roughly 94% recorded once. The origin of this receptor is a human donor in good health. Input material: CD8+ T cells from PBMCs. The genes are TRBV6-2 or TRBV6-3 and TRBJ2-5; D might be TRBD1 (5 bases). The CDR3 here is CASSSRTYQETQYF. The CDR3 DNA reads TGTGCCAGCAGTTCCAGGACATACCAAGAGACCCAGTACTTC.